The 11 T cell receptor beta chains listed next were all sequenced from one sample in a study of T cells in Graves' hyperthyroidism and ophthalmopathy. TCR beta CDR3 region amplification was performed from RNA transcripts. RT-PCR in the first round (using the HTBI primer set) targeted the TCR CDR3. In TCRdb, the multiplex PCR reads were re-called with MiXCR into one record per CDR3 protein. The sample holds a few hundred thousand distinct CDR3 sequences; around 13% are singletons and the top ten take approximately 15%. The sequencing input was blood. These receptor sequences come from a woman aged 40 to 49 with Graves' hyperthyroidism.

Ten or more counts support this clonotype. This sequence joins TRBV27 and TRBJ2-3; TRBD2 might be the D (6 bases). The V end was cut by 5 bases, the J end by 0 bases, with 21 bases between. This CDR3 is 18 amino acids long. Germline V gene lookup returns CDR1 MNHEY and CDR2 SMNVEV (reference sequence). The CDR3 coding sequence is TGTGCCAGCAGTCCCCAAAGTTGGCGGGATTATAGCACAGATACGCAGTATTTT. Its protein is CASSPQSWRDYSTDTQYF.

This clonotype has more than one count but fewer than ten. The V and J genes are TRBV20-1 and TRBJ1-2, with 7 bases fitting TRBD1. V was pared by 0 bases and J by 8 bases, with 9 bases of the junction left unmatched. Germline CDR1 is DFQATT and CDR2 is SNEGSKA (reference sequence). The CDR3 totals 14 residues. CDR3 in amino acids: CSAREVGGGWGYTF. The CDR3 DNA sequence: TGCAGTGCTAGAGAAGTAGGGGGCGGGTGGGGCTACACCTTC.

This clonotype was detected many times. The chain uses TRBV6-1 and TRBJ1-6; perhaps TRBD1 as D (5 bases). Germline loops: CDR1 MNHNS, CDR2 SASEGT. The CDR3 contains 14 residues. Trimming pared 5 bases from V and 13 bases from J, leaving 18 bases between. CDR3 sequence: CASSQDRGGMPLHF. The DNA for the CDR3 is TGTGCCAGCAGTCAGGACCGTGGGGGGATGCCCCTCCACTTT.

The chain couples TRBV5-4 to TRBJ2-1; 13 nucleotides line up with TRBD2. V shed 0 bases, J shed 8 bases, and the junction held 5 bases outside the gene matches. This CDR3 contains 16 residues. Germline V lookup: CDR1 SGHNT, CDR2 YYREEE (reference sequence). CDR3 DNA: TGTGCCAGCAGCTTGGACGGACTAGCGGGAGCGGATGAGCAGTTCTTC. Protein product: CASSLDGLAGADEQFF.

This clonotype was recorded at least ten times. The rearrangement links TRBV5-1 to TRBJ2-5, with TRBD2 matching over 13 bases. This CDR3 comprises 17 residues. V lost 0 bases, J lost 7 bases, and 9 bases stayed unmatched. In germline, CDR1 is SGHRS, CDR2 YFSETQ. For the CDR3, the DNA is TGCGCCAGCAGCTTGGCAGGACTAGCGGGAGAGATAGGGACCCAGTACTTC. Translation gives CASSLAGLAGEIGTQYF.

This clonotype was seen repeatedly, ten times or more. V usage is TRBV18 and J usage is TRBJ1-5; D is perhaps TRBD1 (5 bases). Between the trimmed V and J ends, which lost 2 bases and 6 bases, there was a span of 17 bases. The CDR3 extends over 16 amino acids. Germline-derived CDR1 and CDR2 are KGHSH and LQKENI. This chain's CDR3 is CASSPGGPFWGQPQHF. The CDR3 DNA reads TGTGCCAGCTCACCAGGGGGACCCTTCTGGGGTCAGCCCCAGCATTTT.

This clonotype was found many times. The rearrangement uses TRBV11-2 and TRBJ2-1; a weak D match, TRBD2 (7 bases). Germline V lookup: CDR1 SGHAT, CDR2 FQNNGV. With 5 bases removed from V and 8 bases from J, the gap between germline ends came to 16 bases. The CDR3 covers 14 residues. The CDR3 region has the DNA TGTGCCAGCAGCCCGGGGGGCAGGGACCATGAGCAGTTCTTC. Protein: CASSPGGRDHEQFF.

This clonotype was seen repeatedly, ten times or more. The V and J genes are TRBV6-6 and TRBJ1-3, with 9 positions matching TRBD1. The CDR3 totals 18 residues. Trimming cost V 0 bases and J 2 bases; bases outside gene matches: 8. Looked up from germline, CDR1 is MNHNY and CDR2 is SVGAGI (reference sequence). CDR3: CASSYSTSGTGPGNTIYF. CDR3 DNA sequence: TGTGCCAGCAGTTACTCGACATCCGGGACAGGGCCTGGAAACACCATATATTTT.

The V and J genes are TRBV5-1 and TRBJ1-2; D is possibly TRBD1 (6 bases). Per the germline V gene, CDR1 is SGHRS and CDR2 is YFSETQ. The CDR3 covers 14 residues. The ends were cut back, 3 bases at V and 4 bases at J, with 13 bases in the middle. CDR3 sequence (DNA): TGCGCCAGCAGCTCCCGGACAGCGGGCTATGGCTACACCTTC. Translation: CASSSRTAGYGYTF.

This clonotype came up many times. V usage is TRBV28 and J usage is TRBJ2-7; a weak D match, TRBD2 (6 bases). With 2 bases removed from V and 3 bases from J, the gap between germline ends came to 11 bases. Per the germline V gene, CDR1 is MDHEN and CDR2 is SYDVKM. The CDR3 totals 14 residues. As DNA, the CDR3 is TGTGCCAGCAGTTTACTCGCGGGGAACTACGAGCAGTACTTC. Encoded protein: CASSLLAGNYEQYF.

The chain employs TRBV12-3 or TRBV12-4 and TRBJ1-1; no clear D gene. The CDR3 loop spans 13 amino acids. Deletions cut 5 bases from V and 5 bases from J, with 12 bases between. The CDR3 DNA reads TGTGCCAGCAGTCCCGGAATTCGTACTGAAGCTTTCTTT. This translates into CASSPGIRTEAFF.